This T cell receptor beta chain was observed in a study of metastatic and nonmetastatic thyroid tumors. V lost 4 bases and J lost 5, with 12 bases in between. The germline V gene encodes CDR1 SNHLY and CDR2 FYNNEI. The CDR3 covers 15 residues. Among the patients, none had received any treatment before thyroid surgery. TCRdb re-analyzed the PCR reads through MiXCR. The sample holds 53,000 or so clones; around 20% are singletons and the top ten take around 4%. At least ten counts were recorded for this clone. Sample: blood. The receptor was derived from a female donor with papillary thyroid cancer or a benign thyroid nodule (not recorded which). Some clones in this sample may be carry-over from other donors' samples. The gene calls are TRBV2 and TRBJ1-6; D might be TRBD1 (6 bases). The CDR3 DNA sequence: TGTGCCAGCAGTGCGCAACAGGGACATAATTCACCCCTCCACTTT. Translation: CASSAQQGHNSPLHF.